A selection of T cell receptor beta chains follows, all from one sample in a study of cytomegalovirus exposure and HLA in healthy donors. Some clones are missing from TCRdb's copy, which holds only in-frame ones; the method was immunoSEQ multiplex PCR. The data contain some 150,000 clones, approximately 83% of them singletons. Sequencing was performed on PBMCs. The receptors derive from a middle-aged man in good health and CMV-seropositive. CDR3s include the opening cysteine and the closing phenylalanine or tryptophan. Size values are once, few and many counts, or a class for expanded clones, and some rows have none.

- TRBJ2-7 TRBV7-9 CAGSLVSGGAYKQYF
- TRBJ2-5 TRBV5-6 CASSPGTGRRETQYF
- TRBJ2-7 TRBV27 CASGDLNSRHEQYF
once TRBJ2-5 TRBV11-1 CASNPSYAGGRETQYF
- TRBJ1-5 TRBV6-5 CASSTQPGGNQPQHF
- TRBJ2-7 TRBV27 CASSLSRTGAYEQYF
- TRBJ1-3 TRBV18 CASSPGQGTNTIYF
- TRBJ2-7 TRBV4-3 CASSRDFAYEQYF
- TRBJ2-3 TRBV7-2 CASSLDRQGQQYF
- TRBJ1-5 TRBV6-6 CASTGSNQPQHF
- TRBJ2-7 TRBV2 CASSPTSGAFYEQYF
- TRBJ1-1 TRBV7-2 CASSSPGDTEAFF
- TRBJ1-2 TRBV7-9 CASSRDRGYTF
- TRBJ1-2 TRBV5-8 CASTLRQGGGYTF
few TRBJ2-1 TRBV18 CASSPPSASSYNEQFF
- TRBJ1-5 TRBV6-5 CASSYSRSNQPQHF
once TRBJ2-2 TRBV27 CASSRTGGELFF
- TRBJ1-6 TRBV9 CASRGTDLDNSPLHF
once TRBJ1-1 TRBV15 CATSRDLKTGNTEAFF
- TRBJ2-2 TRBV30 CACTTSGSWAGELFF
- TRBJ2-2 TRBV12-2 CASRLEARDTTGELFF
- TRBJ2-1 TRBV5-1 CASNLLQGANEQFF
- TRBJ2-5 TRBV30 CAWSPRETQYF
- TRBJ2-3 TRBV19 CASSRADTQYF
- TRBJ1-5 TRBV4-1 CASSQIDRVDQPQHF
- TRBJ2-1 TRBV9 CASSSRTSGRVEQFF
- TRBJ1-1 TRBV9 CASSVGPPGNTEAFF
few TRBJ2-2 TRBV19 CASSIDLTGELFF
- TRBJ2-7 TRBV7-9 CASSPTGYEQYF
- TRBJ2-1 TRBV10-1 CASQRGQGSDEQFF
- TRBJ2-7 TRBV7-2 CASSVTGEQYF
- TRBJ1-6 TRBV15 CATSRDGQGRSPLHF
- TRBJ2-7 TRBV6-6 CASIYGAGVDEQYF
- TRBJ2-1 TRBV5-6 CASSRTSGRLGTNEQFF
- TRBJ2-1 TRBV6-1 CASSPSGGTYNEQFF
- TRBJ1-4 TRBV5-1 CASRRTGGGLTNEKLFF
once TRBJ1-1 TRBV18 CASSPLGENTEAFF
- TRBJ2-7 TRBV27 CASSLRTSGYYEQYF
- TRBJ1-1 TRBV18 CASSPWPGAATEAFF
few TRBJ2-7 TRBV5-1 CASSSAGGLKQYF
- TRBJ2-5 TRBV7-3 CASSVRAGAGETQYF
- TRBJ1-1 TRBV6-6 CASSSGGAPNTEAFF
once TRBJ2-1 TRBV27 CASSRGYNEQFF
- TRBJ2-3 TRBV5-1 CASERGGNTDTQYF
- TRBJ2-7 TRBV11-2 CASSLGGGSSYEQYF
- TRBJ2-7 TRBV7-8 CASSYGQGHFYEQYF
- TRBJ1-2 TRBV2 CASSVVALRKGYTF
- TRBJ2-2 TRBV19 CASIPGQLRNTGELFF
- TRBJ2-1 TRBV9 CASSVTGGGWGYEQFF
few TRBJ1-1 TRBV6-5 CASSYRRNTEAFF
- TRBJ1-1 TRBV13 CASGRNGNTEAFF
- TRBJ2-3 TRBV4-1 CASSQSNPGQGVTDTQYF
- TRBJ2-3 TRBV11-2 CASRTEGTDTQYF